This TCR beta chain comes out of a study of T cells after posttransplantation cyclophosphamide. The repertoire was sequenced with immunoSEQ multiplex PCR; TCRdb's copy has only in-frame clones and lacks some. This table has over 1,500 clones, about 95% appearing once. Of note for this clone: The antigen remains unidentified.

The V gene's germline CDR1 is SGHVS and CDR2 FQNEAQ. There are 14 residues in the CDR3. Trimming shortened V by 0 bases and J by 5 bases, and 10 bases separated the two germline ends. Whole-study findings and limits: TRB clonality was highly associated with recipient CMV seropositivity and reactivation. Later blood repertoires were often dominated by clones from the donor CD8+ memory compartment.

The sequence came from a woman between 45 and 60 years old in good health and a related stem cell transplant donor. The rearrangement links TRBV7-8 to TRBJ1-2, with TRBD1 as a possible D gene (5 bases). The specimen sequenced was CD4+ T cells sorted from bone marrow. The CDR3 sequence is CASSLAGQDYGYTF. The CDR3 coding sequence is TGTGCCAGCAGCTTAGCGGGGCAGGATTATGGCTACACCTTC. Complete variable domain (other parts from reference TRBV7-8 and TRBJ1-2): GAGVSQSPRYKVAKRGQDVALRCDPISGHVSLFWYQQALGQGPEFLTYFQNEAQLDKSGLPSDRFFAERPEGSVSTLKIQRTQQEDSAVYLCASSLAGQDYGYTFGSGTRLTVV.